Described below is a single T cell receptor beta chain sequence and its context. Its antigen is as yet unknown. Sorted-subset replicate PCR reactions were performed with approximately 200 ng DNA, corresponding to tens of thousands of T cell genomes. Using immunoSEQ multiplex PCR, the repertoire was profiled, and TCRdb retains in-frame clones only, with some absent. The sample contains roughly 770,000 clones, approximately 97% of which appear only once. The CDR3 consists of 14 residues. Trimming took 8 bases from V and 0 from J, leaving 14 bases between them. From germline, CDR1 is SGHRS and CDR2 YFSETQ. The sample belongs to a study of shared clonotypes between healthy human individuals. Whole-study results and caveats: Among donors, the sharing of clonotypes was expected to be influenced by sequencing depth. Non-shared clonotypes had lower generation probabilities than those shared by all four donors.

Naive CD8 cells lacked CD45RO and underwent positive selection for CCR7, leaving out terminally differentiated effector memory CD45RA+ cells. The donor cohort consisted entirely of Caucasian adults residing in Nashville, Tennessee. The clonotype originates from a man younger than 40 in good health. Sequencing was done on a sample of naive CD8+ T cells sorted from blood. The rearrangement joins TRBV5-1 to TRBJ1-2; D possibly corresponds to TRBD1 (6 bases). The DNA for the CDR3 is TGCGCCAGTTGGGGGGCGACCTCTAACTATGGCTACACCTTC. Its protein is CASWGATSNYGYTF.